The entry that follows covers one TCR beta chain sequence. The data derive from a study of blood T cell repertoires in COVID-19. Study in general: Acute and convalescent COVID-19 specimens originated in the United States, Italy and Spain. Sources were T cells, B-cell-depleted T cells, or PBMCs; the material itself was cDNA or gDNA.

Libraries were prepared by immunoSEQ multiplex PCR; TCRdb keeps only in-frame clonotypes and omits some of them. The sample contains around 69,000 clones, 70% to 90% of which appear only once. Sequencing was done on a sample of peripheral blood. This sequence originates from a man between 50 and 59 years old with acute or convalescent COVID-19.

CDR3 loop: CASSEASGYRTQYF. CDR3 DNA: TGTGCCAGCAGTGAGGCTTCAGGGTACCGGACCCAGTACTTC. This chain links TRBV2 with TRBJ2-5, with D perhaps matching TRBD1 (5 bases). Trimming left V 3 bases short and J 7 bases short, with 15 bases between. This CDR3 has 14 residues. Germline CDR1 reads SNHLY; CDR2 reads FYNNEI.